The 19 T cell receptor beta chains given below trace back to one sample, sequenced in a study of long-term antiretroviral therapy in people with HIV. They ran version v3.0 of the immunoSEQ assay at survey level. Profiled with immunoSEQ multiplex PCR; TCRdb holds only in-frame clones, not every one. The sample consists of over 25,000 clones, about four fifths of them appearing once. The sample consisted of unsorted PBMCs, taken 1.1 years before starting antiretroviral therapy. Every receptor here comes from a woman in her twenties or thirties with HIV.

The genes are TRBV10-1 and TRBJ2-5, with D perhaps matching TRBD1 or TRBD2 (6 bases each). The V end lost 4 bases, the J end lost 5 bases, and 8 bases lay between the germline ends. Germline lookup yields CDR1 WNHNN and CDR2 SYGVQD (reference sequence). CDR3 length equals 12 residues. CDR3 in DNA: TGCGCCAGCAGTGCCGGGGGCGAGACCCAGTACTTC. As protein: CASSAGGETQYF.

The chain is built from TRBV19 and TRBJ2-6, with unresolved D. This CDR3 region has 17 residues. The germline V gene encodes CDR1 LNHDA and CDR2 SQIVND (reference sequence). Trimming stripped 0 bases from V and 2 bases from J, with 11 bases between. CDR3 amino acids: CASSIDLLITGANVLTF. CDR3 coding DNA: TGTGCCAGTAGTATAGACCTGCTGATAACTGGGGCCAACGTCCTGACTTTC. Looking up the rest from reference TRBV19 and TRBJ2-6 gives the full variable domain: DGGITQSPKYLFRKEGQNVTLSCEQNLNHDAMYWYRQDPGQGLRLIYYSQIVNDFQKGDIAEGYSVSREKKESFPLTVTSAQKNPTAFYLCASSIDLLITGANVLTFGAGSRLTVL.

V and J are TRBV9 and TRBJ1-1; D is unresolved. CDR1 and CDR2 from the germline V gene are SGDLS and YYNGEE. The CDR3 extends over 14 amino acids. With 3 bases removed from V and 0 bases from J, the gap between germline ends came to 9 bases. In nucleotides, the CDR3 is TGTGCCAGCAGCGAACTGCAAATGAACACTGAAGCTTTCTTT. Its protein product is CASSELQMNTEAFF.

The CDR3 nucleotides read TGTGCCAGCAGCTTAGGCGGTTACAATGAGCAGTTCTTC. Protein: CASSLGGYNEQFF. V gene TRBV13 combines with J gene TRBJ2-1; D is uncertain. This CDR3 region has 13 residues. Trimming stripped 0 bases from V and 4 bases from J, with 4 bases between. Germline lookup yields CDR1 PRHDT and CDR2 FYEKMQ (reference sequence).

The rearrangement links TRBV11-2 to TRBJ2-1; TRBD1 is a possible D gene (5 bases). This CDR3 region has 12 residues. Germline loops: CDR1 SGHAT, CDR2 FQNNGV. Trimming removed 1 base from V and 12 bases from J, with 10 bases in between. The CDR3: CASSLVGRGQFF. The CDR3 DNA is TGTGCCAGCAGCTTAGTGGGGCGAGGGCAGTTCTTC.

CDR3 DNA sequence: TGTGCCAGCAGTGGTTCAACTGAAGCTTTCTTT. It specifies CASSGSTEAFF. The chain links TRBV2 to TRBJ1-1; D is ambiguous. Germline V lookup: CDR1 SNHLY, CDR2 FYNNEI. CDR3 size: 11 residues. V was shortened by 4 bases and J by 5 bases, with 5 bases between the two germline ends. Using reference TRBV2 and TRBJ1-1 for the parts outside the CDR3, the full variable domain is EPEVTQTPSHQVTQMGQEVILRCVPISNHLYFYWYRQILGQKVEFLVSFYNNEISEKSEIFDDQFSVERPDGSNFTLKIRSTKLEDSAMYFCASSGSTEAFFGQGTRLTVV.

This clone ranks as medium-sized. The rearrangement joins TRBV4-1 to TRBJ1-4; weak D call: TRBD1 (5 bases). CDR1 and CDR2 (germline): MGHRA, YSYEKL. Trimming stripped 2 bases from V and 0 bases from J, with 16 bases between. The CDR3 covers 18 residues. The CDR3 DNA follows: TGCGCCAGCAGCCAAAAGGGGAATCCCCGTACAACTAATGAAAAACTGTTTTTT. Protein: CASSQKGNPRTTNEKLFF.

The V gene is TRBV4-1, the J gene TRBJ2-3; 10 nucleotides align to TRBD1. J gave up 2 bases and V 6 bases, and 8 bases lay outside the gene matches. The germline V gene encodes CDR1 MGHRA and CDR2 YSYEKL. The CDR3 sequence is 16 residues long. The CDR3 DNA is TGCGCCAGCAGATTCGGACAGGGGGAGTTCACAGATACGCAGTATTTT. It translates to CASRFGQGEFTDTQYF.

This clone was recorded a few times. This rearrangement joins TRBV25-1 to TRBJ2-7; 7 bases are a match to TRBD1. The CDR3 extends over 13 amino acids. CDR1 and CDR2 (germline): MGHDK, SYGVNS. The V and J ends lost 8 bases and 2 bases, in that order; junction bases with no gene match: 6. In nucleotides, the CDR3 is TGTGCCAGCTCGTGGGGACAGACCTACGAGCAGTACGTC. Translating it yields CASSWGQTYEQYV.

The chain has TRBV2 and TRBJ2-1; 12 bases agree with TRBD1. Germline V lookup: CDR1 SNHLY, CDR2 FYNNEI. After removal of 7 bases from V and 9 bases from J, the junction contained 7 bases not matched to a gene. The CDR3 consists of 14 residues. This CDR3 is CASMGTGGWGEQFF. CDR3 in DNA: TGTGCCAGCATGGGGACAGGGGGCTGGGGTGAGCAGTTCTTC. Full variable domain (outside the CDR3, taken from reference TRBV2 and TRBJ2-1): EPEVTQTPSHQVTQMGQEVILRCVPISNHLYFYWYRQILGQKVEFLVSFYNNEISEKSEIFDDQFSVERPDGSNFTLKIRSTKLEDSAMYFCASMGTGGWGEQFFGPGTRLTVL.

CDR3 residues: CASSQVLFGANVLTF. The CDR3 DNA reads as TGTGCCAGCAGCCAAGTATTGTTTGGGGCCAACGTCCTGACTTTC. The chain has TRBV14 and TRBJ2-6; D call uncertain. Germline V gene data show CDR1 as SGHDN and CDR2 as FVKESK. The CDR3 has 15 amino acids. V was trimmed by 1 base and J by 3 bases, leaving 7 bases between them.

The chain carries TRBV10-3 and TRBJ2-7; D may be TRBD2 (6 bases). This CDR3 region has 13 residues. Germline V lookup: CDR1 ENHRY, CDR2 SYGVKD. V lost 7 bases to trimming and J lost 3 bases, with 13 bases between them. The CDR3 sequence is CAINRGSGYEQYF. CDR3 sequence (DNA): TGTGCCATCAATCGGGGGAGTGGCTACGAGCAGTACTTC.

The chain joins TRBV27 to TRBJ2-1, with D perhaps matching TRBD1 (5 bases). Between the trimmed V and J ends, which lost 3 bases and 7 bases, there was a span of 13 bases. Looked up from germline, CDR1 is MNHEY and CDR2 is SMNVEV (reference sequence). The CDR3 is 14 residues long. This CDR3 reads CASSFLGRGNEQFF. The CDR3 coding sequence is TGTGCCAGCAGTTTCTTGGGTAGGGGAAATGAGCAGTTCTTC.

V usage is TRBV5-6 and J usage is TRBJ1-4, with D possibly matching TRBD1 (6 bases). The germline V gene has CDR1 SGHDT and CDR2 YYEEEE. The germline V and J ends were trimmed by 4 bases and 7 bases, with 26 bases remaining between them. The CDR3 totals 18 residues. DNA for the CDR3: TGTGCCAGCAGCGGCGATTCCAGGGGAAAGGGGCTTGGTGAAAAACTGTTTTTT. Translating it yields CASSGDSRGKGLGEKLFF. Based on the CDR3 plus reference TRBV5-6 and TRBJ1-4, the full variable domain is DAGVTQSPTHLIKTRGQQVTLRCSPKSGHDTVSWYQQALGQGPQFIFQYYEEEERQRGNFPDRFSGHQFPNYSSELNVNALLLGDSALYLCASSGDSRGKGLGEKLFFGSGTQLSVL.

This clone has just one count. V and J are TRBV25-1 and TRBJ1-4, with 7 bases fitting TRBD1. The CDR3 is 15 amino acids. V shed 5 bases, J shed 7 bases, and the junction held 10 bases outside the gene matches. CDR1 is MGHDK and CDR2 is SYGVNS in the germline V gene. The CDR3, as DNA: TGTGCCAGCAGTTTGACAGGGACGCTGGCTGAAAAACTGTTTTTT. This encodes CASSLTGTLAEKLFF.

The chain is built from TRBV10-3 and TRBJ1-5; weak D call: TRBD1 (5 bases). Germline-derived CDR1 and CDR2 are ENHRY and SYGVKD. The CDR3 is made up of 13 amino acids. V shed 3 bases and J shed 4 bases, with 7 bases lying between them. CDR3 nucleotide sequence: TGTGCCATCAGTGAAGGGGCGAATCAGCCCCAGCATTTT. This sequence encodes CAISEGANQPQHF.

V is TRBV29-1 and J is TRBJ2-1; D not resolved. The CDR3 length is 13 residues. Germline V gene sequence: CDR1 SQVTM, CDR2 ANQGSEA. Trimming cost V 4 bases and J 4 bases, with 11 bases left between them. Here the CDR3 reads CSVAPGTYNEQFF. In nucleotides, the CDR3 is TGCAGCGTTGCACCGGGCACATACAATGAGCAGTTCTTC.

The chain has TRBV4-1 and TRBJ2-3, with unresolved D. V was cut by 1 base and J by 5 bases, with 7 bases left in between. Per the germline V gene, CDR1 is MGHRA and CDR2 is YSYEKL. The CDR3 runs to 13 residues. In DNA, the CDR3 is TGCGCCAGCAGCCAAGGGGCCTTAGATACGCAGTATTTT. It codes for CASSQGALDTQYF.

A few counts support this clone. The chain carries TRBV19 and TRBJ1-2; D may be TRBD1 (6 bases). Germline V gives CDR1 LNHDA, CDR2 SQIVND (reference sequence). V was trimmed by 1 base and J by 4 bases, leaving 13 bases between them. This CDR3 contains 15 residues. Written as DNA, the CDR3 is TGTGCCAGTAGTATAGCACAGGGCCAAAGCTATGGCTACACCTTC. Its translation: CASSIAQGQSYGYTF.